This TCR beta chain was sequenced for a study of blood T cell repertoires in COVID-19. Profiled with immunoSEQ multiplex PCR; TCRdb holds only in-frame clones, not every one. The top ten hold roughly 3.3% of the sample, which has 200,000 to 300,000 clones, 70% to 90% seen once. The CDR3 length is 15 residues. CDR1 and CDR2 from the germline V gene are KGHSH and LQKENI. V lost 4 bases, J lost 2 bases, and 7 bases stayed unmatched. The sample consisted of peripheral blood. The clonotype was recovered from a woman in her 40s with acute or convalescent COVID-19. The chain uses TRBV18 and TRBJ1-1, with TRBD1 identical over 7 bases. CDR3 protein: CASSLWDSFNTEAFF. The CDR3 DNA reads TGTGCCAGCTCACTCTGGGACAGCTTCAACACTGAAGCTTTCTTT.